This note documents a single TCR beta chain sequence. Its specificity is not known. The data were produced by immunoSEQ multiplex PCR, yet TCRdb's version contains in-frame clones alone and is incomplete. The table records some 150,000 clones, more than 75% of them present only once. The sample is drawn from a study of T cell responses to AZD1222 COVID-19 vaccine. Study-wide findings and caveats: Researchers report vaccine-associated CD4 TCRs spanning spike, with dominance at 160-218 and 743-854. Rises in breadth and depth of Spike-specific TCRs came after two AZD1222 doses. Most donors were white British and more were female, and clonal diversity was possibly underestimated. Seropositivity was recorded at baseline in only six AZD1222 recipients.

The CDR3 has 14 residues. V trimming: 6 bases; J trimming: 7 bases; junction bases outside the gene matches: 7. Germline-derived CDR1 and CDR2 are LNHDA and SQIVND (reference sequence). The rearrangement links TRBV19 to TRBJ2-2; 8 bases line up with TRBD1. The sample was peripheral blood, taken 28 days after the second AZD1222 dose. This receptor was obtained from an adult who received the AZD1222 COVID-19 vaccine. The DNA for the CDR3 is TGTGCCAGTAGCGCCAGGGGGCGGGTCGGGGAGCTGTTTTTT. Its protein product is CASSARGRVGELFF.